This T cell receptor (beta chain) is drawn from a study of Graves' ophthalmopathy and Graves' hyperthyroidism. Study in general: Peripheral blood collection took place at initial diagnosis, before any treatment. Points from the study as a whole: Ophthalmopathy progression prediction by the model yielded a sensitivity of more than 60% and a specificity of roughly 72%.

In this cohort, patients with other autoimmune diseases, uncontrolled infections, pregnancy or lactation were excluded. As the starting material, approximately 10 ml of fresh peripheral blood yielded the PBMCs. This clonotype was found a few times. Its antigen is as yet unknown. Researchers took RNA transcripts and amplified TCR beta CDR3 regions from them. RT-PCR in the first round used HTBI primers; a second-round multiplex PCR followed. MiXCR, run by TCRdb on the multiplex PCR reads, gives a single entry per CDR3 protein. Of roughly 220,000 distinct CDR3 sequences in the sample, around 50% were seen once. Germline assignment: CDR1 SNHLY and CDR2 FYNNEI. V was cut by 3 bases and J by 3 bases, with 9 bases left in between. The CDR3 extends over 14 amino acids.

The source material was peripheral blood. The source of this sequence is an adult man with Graves' ophthalmopathy. The chain combines TRBV2 with TRBJ1-5, with D tentatively TRBD1 (5 bases). CDR3: CASSDRDPNQPQHF. In nucleotides, the CDR3 is TGTGCCAGCAGTGACCGGGACCCCAATCAGCCCCAGCATTTT.